These T cell receptor beta chains were read from a single sample in a study of control samples from healthy donors and cancer patients. The data were produced by immunoSEQ multiplex PCR, yet TCRdb's version contains in-frame clones alone and is incomplete. The sample has about 75,000 clones, less than 95% seen once. Material for sequencing was blood. Every receptor here comes from a woman between 40 and 50 years old in good health. The CDR3 runs from the conserved cysteine through the conserved F or W. The D gene is left open where the match is weak.

j_gene | d_gene | v_gene | len | CDR3aa
TRBJ2-1 | NA | TRBV6-2/TRBV6-3 | 11 | CASSTLSEQFF
TRBJ1-2 | NA | TRBV7-9 | 14 | CASSLSPGNHGYTF
TRBJ2-7 | NA | TRBV28 | 14 | CASSVARQSYEQYF
TRBJ2-1 | TRBD2 | TRBV7-3 | 14 | CASRTSGGAREQFF
TRBJ2-2 | NA | TRBV5-1 | 16 | CASSLPETANTGELFF
TRBJ2-5 | NA | TRBV18 | 12 | CASSRQQETQYF
TRBJ2-1 | NA | TRBV19 | 17 | CASSIGVGLAGNNEQFF
TRBJ1-4 | NA | TRBV5-4 | 15 | CASSSKDGTGEKLFF
TRBJ1-1 | NA | TRBV12-3/TRBV12-4 | 13 | CASSLREGTEAFF
TRBJ1-5 | TRBD1 | TRBV19 | 14 | CASRLTGDGQPQHF
TRBJ1-2 | TRBD1 | TRBV6-4 | 15 | CASSEQGTEPYGYTF
TRBJ2-5 | NA | TRBV7-2 | 15 | CASRQFGTDEETQYF
TRBJ1-4 | NA | TRBV29-1 | 13 | CSVREGGYEKLFF
TRBJ1-3 | NA | TRBV25-1 | 15 | CASSRTPDSGNTIYF
TRBJ2-3 | NA | TRBV7-3 | 14 | CASSLGLHQDTQYF
TRBJ1-5 | NA | TRBV2 | 13 | CASSVDSNQPQHF
TRBJ1-1 | TRBD1 | TRBV3-1/TRBV3-2 | 14 | CASSQGGTGAEAFF
TRBJ1-1 | NA | TRBV5-5 | 13 | CASSLGPSIEAFF
TRBJ2-1 | NA | TRBV5-6 | 15 | CASSLGHQGYNEQFF
TRBJ2-1 | TRBD2 | TRBV10-3 | 15 | CAISDSGGTYNEQFF
TRBJ1-2 | TRBD1 | TRBV19 | 14 | CASGRDSDNYGYTF
TRBJ2-5 | TRBD2 | TRBV7-8 | 13 | CASSLRREGTQYF
TRBJ1-4 | NA | TRBV7-2 | 16 | CASSHQSGATNEKLFF
TRBJ2-1 | TRBD2 | TRBV5-1 | 14 | CASGGLAGGDEQFF
TRBJ2-2 | NA | TRBV11-3 | 15 | CASKSMGGNTGELFF
TRBJ2-2 | TRBD1 | TRBV7-8 | 15 | CASSAMTGATGELFF
TRBJ1-1 | NA | TRBV30 | 12 | CAWSGWALRAFF
TRBJ2-2 | TRBD2 | TRBV4-3 | 14 | CASSQGGYTGELFF
TRBJ1-1 | TRBD1 | TRBV11-2 | 16 | CASSLDTGTGATEAFF
TRBJ1-4 | NA | TRBV14 | 14 | CASSLRGWSEKLFF
TRBJ2-1 | NA | TRBV9 | 13 | CASSVEQGNEQFF
TRBJ2-7 | NA | TRBV20-1 | 16 | CSASGPSERTTYEQYF
TRBJ2-5 | TRBD2 | TRBV20-1 | 16 | CSASTRGGRGEETQYF
TRBJ2-3 | NA | TRBV5-1 | 14 | CASSLPGNTDTQYF
TRBJ2-2 | TRBD1 | TRBV6-5 | 15 | CASKQGQGTTGELFF
TRBJ1-6 | NA | TRBV5-8 | 12 | CASTTRFSPLHF
TRBJ1-2 | TRBD1 | TRBV6-5 | 14 | CASSYVGQGNGYTF
TRBJ2-3 | TRBD1 | TRBV24-1 | 15 | CATSDYRGNTDTQYF
TRBJ2-7 | TRBD2 | TRBV27 | 13 | CASSPGLAGEQYF
TRBJ2-1 | TRBD2 | TRBV7-3 | 16 | CASSLNARTSLYEQFF
TRBJ2-7 | TRBD1 | TRBV11-2 | 15 | CASSLVGTGAYEQYF
TRBJ1-6 | TRBD1 | TRBV9 | 16 | CASSQTGQGGRSPLHF
TRBJ1-2 | NA | TRBV19 | 15 | CASSIKVGVRYGYTF
TRBJ2-3 | TRBD2 | TRBV5-6 | 15 | CASSWGGTNSDTQYF
TRBJ2-1 | TRBD2 | TRBV6-4 | 16 | CASSDSAAGGFNEQFF
TRBJ1-1 | TRBD1 | TRBV7-9 | 14 | CASSHGGTGVGAFF
TRBJ1-2 | TRBD1 | TRBV11-1 | 13 | CASASGQDYGYTF
TRBJ1-4 | TRBD1 | TRBV20-1 | 16 | CSASWQGAATNEKLFF
TRBJ1-2 | NA | TRBV7-9 | 17 | CASLGGTDSVANYGYTF
TRBJ1-3 | NA | TRBV9 | 17 | CASSFSWGTVSGNTIYF